Presented here are 27 T cell receptor beta chains from one specimen sequenced in a study of blood T cell repertoires in COVID-19 (dated by TCRdb to 2019 to 2021). Library generation was performed with the immunoSEQ multiplex PCR assay. The source is immuneACCESS, and TCRdb retained only in-frame sequences with V and J called. Part of the clones is not carried over; for the studies checked, unresolved V genes explain less than half of this, and the remainder is unexplained. This sample has some 45,000 clones in its table, and 85% to 95% of those were observed once. Less than 1.2% of the sample lies in the top ten. Sequencing was done on a sample of peripheral blood. The receptor source for this set is a man aged 55-75 years with COVID-19, enrolled during active disease.

The chain carries TRBV20-1 and TRBJ2-1; no clear D. The germline CDR1 and CDR2 sequences are DFQATT and SNEGSKA (reference sequence). Trimming removed 3 bases at V and 0 bases at J, with 12 bases between. The CDR3 covers 15 residues. The DNA for the CDR3 is TGCAGTGCTAGTTCGCACCAGTCCTCCTACAATGAGCAGTTCTTC. Amino acids: CSASSHQSSYNEQFF.

V and J are TRBV6-2 or TRBV6-3 and TRBJ2-3, with TRBD2 matching 9 bases. With 2 bases clipped from V and 1 base from J, the junction kept 10 bases outside the gene matches. Germline loops: CDR1 MNHEY, CDR2 SVGEGT. This CDR3 is built from 18 residues. The CDR3 spells CASSYVAGAPRGTDTQYF. CDR3 nucleotides: TGTGCCAGCAGTTACGTAGCGGGAGCCCCACGGGGCACAGATACGCAGTATTTT.

This chain links TRBV5-1 with TRBJ1-1; D remains unclear. V was shortened by 0 bases and J by 8 bases, with 20 bases between the two germline ends. This CDR3 has 16 residues. Germline V CDR1 and CDR2: SGHRS, YFSETQ. The DNA for the CDR3 is TGCGCCAGCAGCTTGGTTTCGGGTTTGGTGGGTGGCGAAGCTTTCTTT. Translated: CASSLVSGLVGGEAFF.

The chain joins TRBV9 to TRBJ2-7; 8 bases align to TRBD2. The V segment lost 4 bases and the J segment 0 bases; nucleotides outside the gene matches: 6. The CDR3 has 15 residues. CDR1 is SGDLS, CDR2 YYNGEE, per germline. In DNA, the CDR3 is TGTGCCAGCAGCCCCACTAGCGGTAGCTCCTACGAGCAGTACTTC. Its translation: CASSPTSGSSYEQYF.

The V gene is TRBV29-1, the J gene TRBJ2-1; 16 bases align to TRBD2. The V segment lost 7 bases and the J segment 4 bases; nucleotides outside the gene matches: 25. The germline CDR1 and CDR2 sequences are SQVTM and ANQGSEA. This CDR3 spans 22 amino acids. The CDR3 sequence is CSASQVLIAGTSGREAYNEQFF. The CDR3 DNA follows: TGCAGCGCTTCACAGGTTTTGATTGCGGGGACTAGCGGGAGGGAGGCATACAATGAGCAGTTCTTC.

The V and J genes are TRBV5-1 and TRBJ1-3; D is possibly TRBD1 (6 bases). Germline V CDR1 and CDR2: SGHRS, YFSETQ. Between the trimmed V and J ends, which lost 7 bases and 4 bases, there was a span of 12 bases. There are 13 residues in the CDR3. The CDR3 DNA reads TGCGCCAGCTCATCGACAGGAGGAAACACCATATATTTT. Protein sequence: CASSSTGGNTIYF.

V usage is TRBV12-3 or TRBV12-4 and J usage is TRBJ1-1; D is perhaps TRBD1 (6 bases). The CDR3 loop spans 13 amino acids. Trimming removed 2 bases at V and 4 bases at J, with 8 bases between. CDR3 DNA: TGTGCCAGCAGTTTAATAGGGGGCACTGAAGCTTTCTTT. Translating gives CASSLIGGTEAFF.

The rearrangement links TRBV19 to TRBJ1-5; weak D call: TRBD1 (5 bases). Germline CDR1 reads LNHDA; CDR2 reads SQIVND (reference sequence). The CDR3 totals 15 residues. Trimming left V 3 bases short and J 1 base short, with 10 bases between. The CDR3 nucleotides are TGTGCCAGTAGTATTATGGCAGGGAGCAATCAGCCCCAGCATTTT. It codes for CASSIMAGSNQPQHF.

J is TRBJ1-6 and V is TRBV4-1, with D unclear. Germline loops: CDR1 MGHRA, CDR2 YSYEKL. The V end was cut by 3 bases, the J end by 9 bases, with 6 bases between. The CDR3 has 12 amino acids. DNA for the CDR3: TGCGCCAGCAGCCAGGCTGTTTCACCCCTCCACTTT. Its translation is CASSQAVSPLHF.

J is TRBJ2-3 and V is TRBV6-5; 7 bases match TRBD2. The CDR3 is 15 residues long. V lost 7 bases and J lost 6; bases outside the gene matches: 13. The germline V gene has CDR1 MNHEY and CDR2 SVGAGI. CDR3 DNA: TGTGCCAGCAACCCAAACGGCGGGGGAGCGGATACGCAGTATTTT. Its protein is CASNPNGGGADTQYF.

The V and J genes are TRBV5-1 and TRBJ1-2, with no clear D. V shed 2 bases and J shed 8 bases, with 16 bases lying between them. The germline V gene has CDR1 SGHRS and CDR2 YFSETQ. The length of the CDR3 is 14 residues. Here the CDR3 DNA reads TGCGCCAGCAGCTTCTCGCGGGATCCGAAAGGCTACACCTTC. It yields the protein CASSFSRDPKGYTF.

Here the CDR3 DNA reads TGTGCCAGCAGCGTACATTCTGGCAACGGAAACACCATATATTTT. Translation gives CASSVHSGNGNTIYF. This sequence joins TRBV9 and TRBJ1-3, with D unclear. Trimming stripped 1 base from V and 4 bases from J, with 12 bases between. Germline V gives CDR1 SGDLS, CDR2 YYNGEE. There are 15 residues in the CDR3.

This chain links TRBV5-1 with TRBJ1-5; D unresolved. The germline gives CDR1 SGHRS, CDR2 YFSETQ. This CDR3 region has 14 residues. The V and J ends lost 4 bases and 2 bases respectively, with 10 bases between them. CDR3 DNA: TGCGCCAGCAGCCCCGACGGAGGCAATCAGCCCCAGCATTTT. Translation gives CASSPDGGNQPQHF. The full variable domain, completed using reference TRBV5-1 and TRBJ1-5, is KAGVTQTPRYLIKTRGQQVTLSCSPISGHRSVSWYQQTPGQGLQFLFEYFSETQRNKGNFPGRFSGRQFSNSRSEMNVSTLELGDSALYLCASSPDGGNQPQHFGDGTRLSIL.

This chain connects TRBV5-3 to TRBJ1-5, with TRBD1 identical over 7 bases. TRBV5-3 belongs to the ORF category, with a function that is uncertain. The CDR3 has 13 amino acids. The junction had 5 bases not matched to a gene; V was cut back by 7 bases and J by 4 bases. CDR3 in amino acids: CARGNRGNQPQHF. For the CDR3, the DNA is TGTGCCAGAGGAAACAGGGGAAATCAGCCCCAGCATTTT.

The chain couples TRBV19 to TRBJ1-1; 7 nucleotides match TRBD1. Germline V gene sequence: CDR1 LNHDA, CDR2 SQIVND (reference sequence). There are 13 residues in the CDR3. The V and J ends lost 10 bases and 8 bases, in that order; junction bases with no gene match: 13. The CDR3 DNA reads TGTGCCACCTCAACCGGGACAGTAGCCGAAGCTTTCTTT. This sequence encodes CATSTGTVAEAFF.

The rearrangement joins TRBV28 to TRBJ1-2; unclear D gene. CDR3 length equals 14 residues. The germline V and J ends were trimmed by 4 bases and 8 bases, with 17 bases remaining between them. From germline, CDR1 is MDHEN and CDR2 SYDVKM. The CDR3 spells CASSSVYPREGYTF. The CDR3 region has the DNA TGTGCCAGCAGTTCGGTTTACCCCCGGGAGGGCTACACCTTC.

The V gene is TRBV27, the J gene TRBJ2-7; 9 nucleotides agree with TRBD2. V lost 6 bases to trimming and J lost 2 bases; unmatched junction nucleotides: 11. Germline V gives CDR1 MNHEY, CDR2 SMNVEV (reference sequence). The CDR3 spans 16 residues. The DNA for the CDR3 is TGTGCCAGCAGCTTCTCAGCGGGGGGATCTACCTACGAGCAGTACTTC. This sequence encodes CASSFSAGGSTYEQYF.

The CDR3 spells CASSLRRTSGGHEQFF. The DNA of the CDR3 is TGCGCCAGCAGCTTGCGAAGGACTAGCGGGGGCCATGAGCAGTTCTTC. The rearrangement links TRBV5-1 to TRBJ2-1, with TRBD2 matching 13 bases. J was trimmed by 8 bases and V by 1 base; bases with no gene match: 6. The CDR3 is 16 amino acids. The germline gives CDR1 SGHRS, CDR2 YFSETQ.

V gene TRBV5-4 combines with J gene TRBJ1-1; perhaps TRBD1 as D (6 bases). Per germline, CDR1 SGHNT and CDR2 YYREEE (reference sequence). Trimming took off 0 bases at V and 6 bases at J, with 15 bases between the two ends. This CDR3 region has 15 residues. In DNA, the CDR3 is TGTGCCAGCAGCTTGGCCACAGGGCGAGGGGCTGAAGCTTTCTTT. Translation gives CASSLATGRGAEAFF.

The rearrangement links TRBV5-1 to TRBJ2-7; maybe TRBD1 (5 bases). The V gene lost 0 bases and the J gene lost 6 bases, with 10 bases spanning the gap. This CDR3 has 13 residues. CDR1 is SGHRS and CDR2 is YFSETQ in the germline V gene. The chain's CDR3 is CASSLGAQGEQYF. The CDR3 DNA sequence: TGCGCCAGCAGCTTGGGGGCTCAGGGCGAGCAGTACTTC.

The V gene is TRBV20-1, the J gene TRBJ1-1; D ambiguous. CDR3 length: 13 residues. Germline-derived CDR1 and CDR2 are DFQATT and SNEGSKA (reference sequence). The V gene lost 3 bases and the J gene lost 0 bases, with 8 bases spanning the gap. The CDR3 sequence: CSASPEMNTEAFF. The DNA for the CDR3 is TGCAGTGCTAGTCCAGAAATGAACACTGAAGCTTTCTTT.

The chain has TRBV18 and TRBJ1-3; D may be TRBD1 (6 bases). Germline CDR1 KGHSH, CDR2 LQKENI. V was trimmed by 4 bases and J by 1 base, leaving 14 bases between them. The CDR3 totals 16 residues. The CDR3 DNA reads TGTGCCAGCTCACTACAGGGATTTGGGTCTGGAAACACCATATATTTT. It translates to CASSLQGFGSGNTIYF.

This chain joins TRBV5-1 and TRBJ2-1; 9 positions match TRBD2. This CDR3 comprises 14 residues. After removal of 4 bases from V and 6 bases from J, the junction contained 5 bases not matched to a gene. Germline-derived CDR1 and CDR2 are SGHRS and YFSETQ. CDR3 loop: CASSPAGGSNEQFF. CDR3 nucleotides: TGCGCCAGCAGCCCGGCGGGGGGGAGCAATGAGCAGTTCTTC. The full variable domain, rest sourced from reference TRBV5-1 and TRBJ2-1, is KAGVTQTPRYLIKTRGQQVTLSCSPISGHRSVSWYQQTPGQGLQFLFEYFSETQRNKGNFPGRFSGRQFSNSRSEMNVSTLELGDSALYLCASSPAGGSNEQFFGPGTRLTVL.

The chain is built from TRBV18 and TRBJ1-2; D may be TRBD1 (6 bases). Trimming pared 1 base from V and 4 bases from J, leaving 10 bases between. The CDR3 length is 14 residues. Germline assignment: CDR1 KGHSH and CDR2 LQKENI. CDR3 DNA: TGTGCCAGCTCACCACAGGGACAACTCTATGGCTACACCTTC. Translated, it gives CASSPQGQLYGYTF.

The chain is built from TRBV3-1 (or the pseudogene TRBV3-2) and TRBJ2-7; the D gene is possibly TRBD2 (6 bases). The CDR3 runs 17 residues. Germline-derived CDR1 and CDR2 are LGHDT and YNNKEL (reference sequence). V was cut by 4 bases and J by 2 bases, with 21 bases left in between. The CDR3 spells CASSPPRWGVSPYEQYF. In DNA, the CDR3 is TGTGCCAGCAGCCCTCCCCGGTGGGGGGTATCCCCCTACGAGCAGTACTTC.

This clone was seen once. V is TRBV28 and J is TRBJ1-2; 8 positions match TRBD1. The CDR3 is 14 amino acids. Germline V lookup: CDR1 MDHEN, CDR2 SYDVKM. V lost 3 bases, J lost 3 bases, and 3 bases stayed unmatched. The CDR3 sequence: CASSLGTGYYGYTF. The DNA of the CDR3 is TGTGCCAGCAGTTTGGGGACAGGCTACTATGGCTACACCTTC.

V usage is TRBV3-1 (or the pseudogene TRBV3-2) and J usage is TRBJ2-3; TRBD2 aligns across 9 bases. V dropped 4 bases and J dropped 0; count of bases not matched to a gene: 8. CDR3 length equals 17 residues. Germline CDR1 and CDR2: LGHDT and YNNKEL (reference sequence). The CDR3 bases are TGTGCCAGCAGCCCGCTCCTAGCGGGGACTAGCACAGATACGCAGTATTTT. Translating it yields CASSPLLAGTSTDTQYF.